Presented here are 8 T cell receptor beta chains from one specimen sequenced in a study of shared clonotypes between healthy human individuals. Method: immunoSEQ multiplex PCR; TCRdb's copy keeps in-frame clones and lacks some. The sample holds around 1,900,000 clones, about 94% seen once. Terminally differentiated effector memory CD45RA+ cells were left out of the naive CD8 fraction, which was CD45RO-negative and positively selected for CCR7. Sequences were obtained from naive CD8+ T cells from PBMCs. These TCRs come from a man younger than 35 in good health. Some clones in this sample may be carry-over from other donors' samples.

The chain couples TRBV6-1 to TRBJ2-2; 16 bases agree with TRBD2. The germline gives CDR1 MNHNS, CDR2 SASEGT. Trimming removed 3 bases from V and 7 bases from J; junction bases left unmatched: 8. CDR3 length: 18 amino acids. This CDR3 reads CASSEGLAGGLINGELFF. CDR3 coding DNA: TGTGCCAGCAGTGAGGGACTAGCGGGAGGGCTAATTAACGGGGAGCTGTTTTTT.

This chain connects TRBV6-5 to TRBJ2-2; D is perhaps TRBD1 (6 bases). Germline V gene lookup returns CDR1 MNHEY and CDR2 SVGAGI. The CDR3 loop spans 15 amino acids. V gave up 6 bases and J gave up 1 base, with 12 bases separating them. CDR3 in DNA: TGTGCCAGCAGCTTTGAAGGGGGGAACACCGGGGAGCTGTTTTTT. Translated, it gives CASSFEGGNTGELFF.

This clone was recorded only once. The rearrangement uses TRBV4-1 and TRBJ2-2; perhaps D is TRBD1 or TRBD2 (5 bases each). The germline CDR1 and CDR2 sequences are MGHRA and YSYEKL. Trimming stripped 2 bases from V and 4 bases from J, with 11 bases between. CDR3 size: 15 residues. The CDR3 region has the DNA TGCGCCAGCAGCCAAAGAGGGGTGGGCACCGGGGAGCTGTTTTTT. Residues: CASSQRGVGTGELFF.

The CDR3 nucleotides are TGTGCCAGCAGCTTACACGGAGACACTGAAGCTTTCTTT. Its translation: CASSLHGDTEAFF. This sequence joins TRBV7-2 and TRBJ1-1; D is uncertain. Germline V lookup: CDR1 SGHTA, CDR2 FQGNSA. This CDR3 is built from 13 residues. V lost 2 bases, J lost 3 bases, and 7 bases lay in between.

This chain joins TRBV9 and TRBJ2-1; 12 nucleotides agree with TRBD2. The trim removed 3 bases at V and 6 bases at J, leaving 4 bases unmatched. CDR1 is SGDLS, CDR2 YYNGEE, per germline. There are 15 residues in the CDR3. The CDR3 loop reads CASSASGRAANEQFF. In DNA form, the CDR3 reads TGTGCCAGCAGCGCTAGCGGGAGGGCTGCCAATGAGCAGTTCTTC.

The chain employs TRBV6-6 and TRBJ2-5; D is tentatively TRBD1 or TRBD2 (5 bases each). V was cut by 1 base and J by 2 bases, with 11 bases left in between. The CDR3 sequence is 15 residues long. Germline-derived CDR1 and CDR2 are MNHNY and SVGAGI (reference sequence). CDR3 region: CASSYLGVRQETQYF. The CDR3 coding sequence is TGTGCCAGCAGTTACTTGGGGGTGAGGCAAGAGACCCAGTACTTC.

The genes are TRBV7-6 and TRBJ1-6; D gene ambiguous. Trimming shortened V by 1 base and J by 7 bases, and 17 bases separated the two germline ends. Germline V gene lookup returns CDR1 SGHVS and CDR2 FNYEAQ. The CDR3 consists of 17 residues. CDR3 region: CASSLEMTGNVNSPLHF. CDR3 sequence (DNA): TGTGCCAGCAGCTTAGAGATGACGGGGAATGTAAATTCACCCCTCCACTTT.

This chain connects TRBV6-5 to TRBJ1-2, with a possible D match to TRBD1 (6 bases). Germline-derived CDR1 and CDR2 are MNHEY and SVGAGI. This CDR3 spans 14 amino acids. Trimming took off 4 bases at V and 6 bases at J, with 15 bases between the two ends. The CDR3 sequence is CASSSPSRGNGYTF. Here the CDR3 DNA reads TGTGCCAGCAGTTCCCCGAGCAGGGGCAATGGCTACACCTTC.